These 21 T cell receptor beta chains originate from one sample sequenced in a study of human T cells and chemical hapten exposure. As to time point: patch test 1, 2 weeks after DPC sensitization. Stated treatment: therapeutic diphenylcyclopropenone sensitization with weekly scalp DPC. TCRdb recomputed calls from the RACE reads with MiXCR, one row per CDR3 protein. The table has about 120,000 distinct CDR3 sequences, roughly 15% seen once. The source material was whole blood, sampled in connection with sensitization to the hapten diphenylcyclopropenone (DPC). These receptors all stem from a man younger than 35 with alopecia areata. Some clones in this sample may be carry-over from other donors' samples.

This sequence joins TRBV3-1 and TRBJ2-1, with D maybe TRBD2 (6 bases). This CDR3 is built from 15 residues. From germline, CDR1 is LGHDT and CDR2 YNNKEL (reference sequence). Trimming took 4 bases from V and 0 from J, leaving 10 bases between them. The DNA for the CDR3 is TGTGCCAGCAGCCCCGGGACTCTCTCCTACAATGAGCAGTTCTTC. It is translated as CASSPGTLSYNEQFF.

This clonotype has a handful of counts. The V gene is TRBV4-3, the J gene TRBJ1-4, with D maybe TRBD1 (5 bases). Germline CDR1 is LGHNA and CDR2 is YSLEER. The CDR3 loop spans 17 amino acids. V was pared by 4 bases and J by 0 bases, with 15 bases between. The CDR3 DNA reads TGCGCCAGCAGCCCGGGACGTACCCTTGCAACTAATGAAAAACTGTTTTTT. It encodes CASSPGRTLATNEKLFF.

This chain links TRBV20-1 with TRBJ1-5; D not certain. Germline V lookup: CDR1 DFQATT, CDR2 SNEGSKA (reference sequence). The CDR3 has 14 amino acids. The V end lost 3 bases, the J end lost 0 bases, and 9 bases lay between the germline ends. The chain's CDR3 is CSARVAGSNQPQHF. DNA for the CDR3: TGCAGTGCTAGGGTAGCAGGTAGCAATCAGCCCCAGCATTTT.

The chain links TRBV2 to TRBJ1-3; 7 bases map to TRBD1. The CDR3 has 14 amino acids. Germline values: CDR1 SNHLY, CDR2 FYNNEI. With V trimmed by 4 bases and J by 3 bases, 3 bases remained unmatched. The CDR3 protein is CASSGGGIGNTIYF. The CDR3 region has the DNA TGTGCCAGCAGTGGAGGGGGCATTGGAAACACCATATATTTT. Looking up the rest from reference TRBV2 and TRBJ1-3 gives the full variable domain: EPEVTQTPSHQVTQMGQEVILRCVPISNHLYFYWYRQILGQKVEFLVSFYNNEISEKSEIFDDQFSVERPDGSNFTLKIRSTKLEDSAMYFCASSGGGIGNTIYFGEGSWLTVV.

This clonotype was detected ten times or more. In DNA form, the CDR3 reads TGTGCCATCAGTGAGTATGCGGAAGGGGGCACAGATACGCAGTATTTT. It is translated as CAISEYAEGGTDTQYF. This chain joins TRBV10-3 and TRBJ2-3; a possible D gene is TRBD1 (5 bases). The CDR3 contains 16 residues. Germline assignment: CDR1 ENHRY and CDR2 SYGVKD. V was cut by 1 base and J by 1 base, with 12 bases left in between.

This clonotype was observed a few times. The chain combines TRBV6-5 with TRBJ1-2; D is possibly TRBD1 (6 bases). Germline V gene data show CDR1 as MNHEY and CDR2 as SVGAGI. The CDR3 is made up of 14 amino acids. V shed 6 bases and J shed 3 bases, with 14 bases lying between them. The CDR3 DNA reads as TGTGCCAGCAGACCTGCCAGACAGGACTATGGCTACACCTTC. Its translation: CASRPARQDYGYTF.

V gene TRBV27 combines with J gene TRBJ2-2; 10 bases match TRBD1. Germline V gene sequence: CDR1 MNHEY, CDR2 SMNVEV (reference sequence). Trimming took 3 bases from V and 2 from J; bases not matched to a gene: 3. The CDR3 covers 16 residues. The CDR3 loop reads CASSFDRGLNTGELFF. In DNA, the CDR3 is TGTGCCAGCAGTTTTGACAGGGGGCTCAACACCGGGGAGCTGTTTTTT.

In its sample, this clonotype was seen a few times. The chain combines TRBV7-2 with TRBJ2-1, with 8 bases that match TRBD2. The CDR3 totals 17 residues. Trimming removed 5 bases from V and 4 bases from J; junction bases left unmatched: 13. CDR1 and CDR2 (germline): SGHTA, FQGNSA. The CDR3 here is CASSPNGAGGDYNEQFF. CDR3 bases: TGTGCCAGCAGCCCCAATGGGGCGGGGGGCGATTACAATGAGCAGTTCTTC.

The chain uses TRBV20-1 and TRBJ2-7; perhaps TRBD1 as D (7 bases). The CDR3 consists of 13 residues. Germline V gene sequence: CDR1 DFQATT, CDR2 SNEGSKA (reference sequence). V shed 6 bases and J shed 6 bases, with 18 bases lying between them. In DNA form, the CDR3 reads TGCAGTGCGGCTGCTGGGCAGGGGGGCGAGCAGTACGTC. Its translation is CSAAAGQGGEQYV.

V gene TRBV20-1 combines with J gene TRBJ2-7; 8 bases align to TRBD2. J gave up 9 bases and V 3 bases, and 10 bases lay outside the gene matches. This CDR3 spans 13 amino acids. Per the germline V gene, CDR1 is DFQATT and CDR2 is SNEGSKA (reference sequence). The CDR3 reads CSASREGGKPQYF. Written as DNA, the CDR3 is TGCAGTGCTAGTCGGGAGGGCGGAAAACCGCAGTACTTC.

This clonotype was observed a handful of times. The CDR3 here is CASSLRTGHYSGNTIYF. The CDR3 coding sequence is TGTGCCAGCAGCCTTCGGACAGGACACTACTCTGGAAACACCATATATTTT. V and J are TRBV13 and TRBJ1-3, with 7 bases lining up with TRBD1. The CDR3 is 17 residues long. CDR1 is PRHDT and CDR2 is FYEKMQ in the germline V gene (reference sequence). V dropped 5 bases and J dropped 0; count of bases not matched to a gene: 10.

This clonotype was detected many times. V is TRBV10-3 and J is TRBJ1-5; D remains ambiguous. The ends were cut back, 2 bases at V and 7 bases at J, with 12 bases in the middle. Germline assignment: CDR1 ENHRY and CDR2 SYGVKD. This CDR3 is built from 14 residues. CDR3 DNA: TGTGCCATCAGTGAGGGAAGGGTGGGCCAGCCCCAGCATTTT. Protein product: CAISEGRVGQPQHF.

The V and J genes are TRBV27 and TRBJ2-1, with no clear D. V was pared by 4 bases and J by 0 bases, with 10 bases between. The CDR3 is made up of 15 amino acids. Germline V lookup: CDR1 MNHEY, CDR2 SMNVEV (reference sequence). CDR3 sequence reads: CASSWGASSYNEQFF. Written as DNA, the CDR3 is TGTGCCAGCAGTTGGGGTGCCAGCTCCTACAATGAGCAGTTCTTC.

The chain links TRBV29-1 to TRBJ1-1; D uncertain. V lost 2 bases and J 1 base, leaving 8 bases between the germline ends. The CDR3 loop spans 13 amino acids. Germline-derived CDR1 and CDR2 are SQVTM and ANQGSEA. For the CDR3, the DNA is TGCAGCGTTGAAAAGGGCAAGAACACTGAAGCTTTCTTT. It translates to CSVEKGKNTEAFF.

This clonotype has only a few counts. This sequence joins TRBV27 and TRBJ2-3; 9 bases agree with TRBD2. The CDR3 is 15 residues long. CDR1 is MNHEY and CDR2 is SMNVEV in the germline V gene (reference sequence). After removal of 3 bases from V and 7 bases from J, the junction contained 8 bases not matched to a gene. The CDR3 reads CASSFGGGAENTQYF. As DNA, the CDR3 is TGTGCCAGCAGTTTCGGCGGGGGGGCCGAAAATACGCAGTATTTT.

This clonotype was detected only a few times. The chain links TRBV4-1 to TRBJ2-7; tentative D call: TRBD1 (6 bases). This CDR3 spans 15 amino acids. Trimming stripped 0 bases from V and 5 bases from J, with 14 bases between. Germline V gene data show CDR1 as MGHRA and CDR2 as YSYEKL. The CDR3 bases are TGCGCCAGCAGCCAAGATACAGGGCTTGGGAACGAGCAGTACTTC. Its translation is CASSQDTGLGNEQYF.

The CDR3 region has the DNA TGTGCCAGCAGCTTACAGGGGGGATCCTCCTACGAGCAGTACTTC. Protein product: CASSLQGGSSYEQYF. The chain employs TRBV7-2 and TRBJ2-7; possibly TRBD1 for D (7 bases). V was clipped by 2 bases and J by 0 bases, with 11 bases between them. Germline CDR1 SGHTA, CDR2 FQGNSA. The CDR3 covers 15 residues.

The chain uses TRBV6-5 and TRBJ1-1; D is uncertain. CDR1 and CDR2 from the germline V gene are MNHEY and SVGAGI. Trimming left V 2 bases short and J 1 base short, with 14 bases between. The CDR3 spans 16 residues. CDR3: CASSYGRPIKNTEAFF. The CDR3, as DNA: TGTGCCAGCAGTTACGGTCGGCCCATAAAGAACACTGAAGCTTTCTTT.

This clonotype appeared a single time. The chain combines TRBV4-1 with TRBJ2-5, with D possibly TRBD2 on 6 matching bases. Per the germline V gene, CDR1 is MGHRA and CDR2 is YSYEKL. This CDR3 region has 13 residues. With 1 base removed from V and 5 bases from J, the gap between germline ends came to 8 bases. The CDR3, as DNA: TGCGCCAGCAGCCAAGGGGGGGTTGAGACCCAGTACTTC. Translation gives CASSQGGVETQYF.

In its sample, this clonotype was seen many times. V usage is TRBV7-2 and J usage is TRBJ2-3; TRBD2 aligns across 15 bases. This CDR3 contains 16 residues. The V segment lost 5 bases and the J segment 4 bases; nucleotides outside the gene matches: 4. CDR1 is SGHTA, CDR2 FQGNSA, per germline. The CDR3 nucleotides read TGTGCCAGCAGCCGACGGACTAGCGGGGGGGCAGATACGCAGTATTTT. Its protein product is CASSRRTSGGADTQYF.

The genes are TRBV13 and TRBJ2-4, with 9 nucleotides matching TRBD1. The V gene end was trimmed by 5 bases and the J gene end by 1 base; junction bases not matched to a gene: 9. Germline V gene sequence: CDR1 PRHDT, CDR2 FYEKMQ (reference sequence). The CDR3 spans 17 residues. The DNA of the CDR3 is TGTGCCAGCAGCAGCGGGACAGGGTTTGGGGCCAAAAACATTCAGTACTTC. Translation gives CASSSGTGFGAKNIQYF.